This T cell receptor (beta chain) was captured in a study of identical twins. V shed 6 bases and J shed 8 bases, with 13 bases lying between them. The CDR3 length is 12 residues. CDR1 is KGHSH and CDR2 is LQKENI in the germline V gene. TCRdb independently ran MiXCR on the 5' RACE reads; one entry per CDR3 protein. The sample holds about 520,000 distinct CDR3 sequences, around 20% seen once. These data were also filed under a second study, of T cells expressing NK-cell markers. According to that study: From sorted CD3+CD56+NKG2C+, CD3+CD56+NKG2C- and CD3+CD56-NKG2C+ T cells came the TCR beta repertoires.

The sample was CD4+ T cells sorted from blood. The receptor's source is a woman between 18 and 29 years old in good health. The chain combines TRBV18 with TRBJ1-1, with D uncertain. CDR3 sequence reads: CASSAGLKEAFF. Written as DNA, the CDR3 is TGTGCCAGCTCGGCTGGACTGAAGGAAGCTTTCTTT.